Presented here are 10 T cell receptor beta chains from one specimen sequenced in a study of T cell responses to AZD1222 COVID-19 vaccine. Generated by immunoSEQ multiplex PCR, the TCRdb table keeps only in-frame clones and is missing some. The sample has over 120,000 clones, over 90% seen once. The sequencing here drew on peripheral blood, taken on day 0 of AZD1222 vaccination. The receptors derive from an adult in good health.

This chain links TRBV7-2 with TRBJ2-7, with a weak D call TRBD2 (6 bases). This CDR3 region has 15 residues. The germline V and J ends were trimmed by 4 bases and 3 bases, with 16 bases remaining between them. CDR1 and CDR2 (germline): SGHTA, FQGNSA. CDR3 in amino acids: CASSYVGGANYEQYF. CDR3 coding DNA: TGTGCCAGCAGCTACGTTGGCGGGGCGAACTACGAGCAGTACTTC. Full variable domain (remainder filled in from reference TRBV7-2 and TRBJ2-7): GAGVSQSPSNKVTEKGKDVELRCDPISGHTALYWYRQSLGQGLEFLIYFQGNSAPDKSGLPSDRFSAERTGGSVSTLTIQRTQQEDSAVYLCASSYVGGANYEQYFGPGTRLTVT.

Written as DNA, the CDR3 is TGTGCCAGCAGCCAAATCGATGGACAGGGAAGAGGCGGCTACACCTTC. This sequence encodes CASSQIDGQGRGGYTF. The V gene is TRBV14, the J gene TRBJ1-2; 8 bases agree with TRBD1. Looked up from germline, CDR1 is SGHDN and CDR2 is FVKESK. The CDR3 contains 16 residues. Germline trimming cut 2 bases from V and 8 bases from J; bases unmatched to any gene: 13. The full variable domain, rest sourced from reference TRBV14 and TRBJ1-2, is EAGVTQFPSHSVIEKGQTVTLRCDPISGHDNLYWYRRVMGKEIKFLLHFVKESKQDESGMPNNRFLAERTGGTYSTLKVQPAELEDSGVYFCASSQIDGQGRGGYTFGSGTRLTVV.

This chain links TRBV6-4 with TRBJ2-1; 7 bases align to TRBD2. The CDR3 length is 13 residues. From germline, CDR1 is MRHNA and CDR2 SNTAGT. The trim removed 4 bases at V and 10 bases at J, leaving 7 bases unmatched. The CDR3 DNA follows: TGTGCCAGCAGTGGGGAAAAGCGGGGCGAGCAGTTCTTC. It is translated as CASSGEKRGEQFF.

The rearrangement joins TRBV5-1 to TRBJ2-1; 12 bases fit TRBD2. The CDR3 covers 16 residues. Germline V CDR1 and CDR2: SGHRS, YFSETQ. The junction had 6 bases not matched to a gene; V was cut back by 3 bases and J by 5 bases. Here the CDR3 DNA reads TGCGCCAGCAGCTGGTCGACTAGCGGGAGCCACAATGAGCAGTTCTTC. Translating it yields CASSWSTSGSHNEQFF.

The rearrangement uses TRBV5-4 and TRBJ1-4; TRBD1 is a possible D gene (6 bases). Between the trimmed V and J ends, which lost 3 bases and 0 bases, there was a span of 21 bases. The CDR3 contains 19 residues. The germline V gene has CDR1 SGHNT and CDR2 YYREEE (reference sequence). The chain's CDR3 is CASSSQGGRSSPTNEKLFF. CDR3 nucleotides: TGTGCCAGCAGCTCACAGGGTGGGCGCAGTTCGCCAACTAATGAAAAACTGTTTTTT. Full variable domain (outside the CDR3, taken from reference TRBV5-4 and TRBJ1-4): ETGVTQSPTHLIKTRGQQVTLRCSSQSGHNTVSWYQQALGQGPQFIFQYYREEENGRGNFPPRFSGLQFPNYSSELNVNALELDDSALYLCASSSQGGRSSPTNEKLFFGSGTQLSVL.

This chain connects TRBV9 to TRBJ2-1; no firm D call. CDR1 and CDR2 from the germline V gene are SGDLS and YYNGEE. This CDR3 is 16 amino acids long. V gave up 6 bases and J gave up 0 bases, with 16 bases separating them. Here the CDR3 reads CASTVGSPNSYNEQFF. CDR3 DNA sequence: TGTGCCAGCACCGTTGGTAGTCCAAACTCCTACAATGAGCAGTTCTTC. Full variable domain (rest looked up from reference TRBV9 and TRBJ2-1): DSGVTQTPKHLITATGQRVTLRCSPRSGDLSVYWYQQSLDQGLQFLIQYYNGEERAKGNILERFSAQQFPDLHSELNLSSLELGDSALYFCASTVGSPNSYNEQFFGPGTRLTVL.

The rearrangement links TRBV15 to TRBJ1-3, with 7 bases fitting TRBD1. The V gene end was trimmed by 2 bases and the J gene end by 8 bases; junction bases not matched to a gene: 3. The germline CDR1 and CDR2 sequences are LNHNV and YYDKDF (reference sequence). This CDR3 spans 13 amino acids. CDR3 bases: TGTGCCACCAGCAGACAGGGGGGGGACACCATATATTTT. Protein: CATSRQGGDTIYF.

The chain joins TRBV9 to TRBJ1-4, with 7 nucleotides matching TRBD1. From germline, CDR1 is SGDLS and CDR2 YYNGEE. The J segment lost 8 bases and the V segment lost 0 bases, leaving 4 bases of the junction unmatched. This CDR3 is 14 amino acids long. Written as DNA, the CDR3 is TGTGCCAGCAGCGTAGGACAGGGCTACGAAAAACTGTTTTTT. The encoded protein is CASSVGQGYEKLFF. The variable domain in full, with the rest retrieved from reference TRBV9 and TRBJ1-4, is DSGVTQTPKHLITATGQRVTLRCSPRSGDLSVYWYQQSLDQGLQFLIQYYNGEERAKGNILERFSAQQFPDLHSELNLSSLELGDSALYFCASSVGQGYEKLFFGSGTQLSVL.

The chain has TRBV11-2 and TRBJ2-7; no firm D call. Germline CDR1 and CDR2: SGHAT and FQNNGV. This CDR3 contains 14 residues. V lost 1 base, J lost 2 bases, and 9 bases lay in between. Here the CDR3 reads CASSLVDLTYEQYF. Here the CDR3 DNA reads TGTGCCAGCAGCTTAGTAGACCTGACCTACGAGCAGTACTTC.

The CDR3 sequence: CASSLNSGQADTGELFF. CDR3 DNA: TGTGCCAGCAGCTTGAACTCAGGACAGGCGGACACCGGGGAGCTGTTTTTT. V and J are TRBV7-6 and TRBJ2-2; 7 nucleotides align to TRBD1. Trimming took 3 bases from V and 3 from J; bases not matched to a gene: 10. The CDR3 consists of 17 residues. Germline CDR1 reads SGHVS; CDR2 reads FNYEAQ. Full variable domain (outside the CDR3, taken from reference TRBV7-6 and TRBJ2-2): GAGVSQSPRYKVTKRGQDVALRCDPISGHVSLYWYRQALGQGPEFLTYFNYEAQQDKSGLPNDRFSAERPEGSISTLTIQRTEQRDSAMYRCASSLNSGQADTGELFFGEGSRLTVL.